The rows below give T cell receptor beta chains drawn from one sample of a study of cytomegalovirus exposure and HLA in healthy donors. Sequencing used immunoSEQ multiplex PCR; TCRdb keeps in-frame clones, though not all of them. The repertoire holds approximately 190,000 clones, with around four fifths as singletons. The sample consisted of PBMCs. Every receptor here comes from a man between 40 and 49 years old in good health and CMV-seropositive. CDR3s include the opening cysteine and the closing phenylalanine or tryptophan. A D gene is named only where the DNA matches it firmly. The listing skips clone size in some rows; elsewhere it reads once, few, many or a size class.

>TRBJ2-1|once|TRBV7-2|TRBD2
TGTGCCAGCAGCCCTTTCCAAGCGGGAGGGTTCAATGAGCAGTTCTTC
CASSPFQAGGFNEQFF
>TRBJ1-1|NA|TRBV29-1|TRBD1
TGCAGCGGCGGGACAGGGTGGAACACTGAAGCTTTCTTT
CSGGTGWNTEAFF
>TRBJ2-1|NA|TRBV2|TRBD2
TGTGCCAGCGGACTAGCGGGAGGGCGAATAAAAAATGAGCAGTTCTTC
CASGLAGGRIKNEQFF
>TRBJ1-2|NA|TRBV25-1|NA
TGTGCCAGCAGTGATGGAGGGTTCTATGGCTACACCTTC
CASSDGGFYGYTF
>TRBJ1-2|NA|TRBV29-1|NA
TGCAGCGTTGCCCAGAACTATGGCTACACCTTC
CSVAQNYGYTF
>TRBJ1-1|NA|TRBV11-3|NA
TGTGCCAGCAGCTTTAGTGCCGACACTGAAGCTTTCTTT
CASSFSADTEAFF
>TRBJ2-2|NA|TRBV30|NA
TGTGCCTGGGGCCGGTCATACAGGGACGGCACCGGGGAGCTGTTTTTT
CAWGRSYRDGTGELFF
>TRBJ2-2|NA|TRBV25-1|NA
TGTGCCAGCAGTGATGGACAGACGAACACCGGGGAGCTGTTTTTT
CASSDGQTNTGELFF
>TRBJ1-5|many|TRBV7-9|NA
TGTGCCAGCAGCTCCACAGGGTCTGGGGCTCAGCCCCAGCATTTT
CASSSTGSGAQPQHF
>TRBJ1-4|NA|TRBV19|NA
TGTGCCAGTAGTATTCGGACAGCGTTTAATGAAAAACTGTTTTTT
CASSIRTAFNEKLFF
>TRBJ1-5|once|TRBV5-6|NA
TGTGCCAGCAGCTTTAGACAGGGCAATCAGCCCCAGCATTTT
CASSFRQGNQPQHF
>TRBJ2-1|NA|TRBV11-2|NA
TGTGCCAGCAGCTTAGAAAGGCTAGTTGTCAATGAGCAGTTCTTC
CASSLERLVVNEQFF
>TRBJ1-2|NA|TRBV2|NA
TGTGCCAGCAGTGAAGCCTGGTCGGGGGGGCGCGCCTATGGCTACACCTTC
CASSEAWSGGRAYGYTF
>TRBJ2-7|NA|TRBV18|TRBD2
TGTGCCAGCTCACTAACGACTAGCGGCTCTTTCTCCTACGAGCAGTACTTC
CASSLTTSGSFSYEQYF
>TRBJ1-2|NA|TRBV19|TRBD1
TGTGCCAGTAGTTTCACAGGGGCAGGGGACTATGGCTACACCTTC
CASSFTGAGDYGYTF
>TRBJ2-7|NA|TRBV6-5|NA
TGTGCCAGCAGCGGAGCAGTTTCCTACGAGCAGTACTTC
CASSGAVSYEQYF
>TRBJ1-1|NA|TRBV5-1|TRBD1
TGCGCCAGCAGCTTGATCAGCTTCGGGACAGGAGGTACTGAAGCTTTCTTT
CASSLISFGTGGTEAFF
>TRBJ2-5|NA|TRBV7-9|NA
TGTGCCAGCAGCCCGCGACAGCCCCAAGAGACCCAGTACTTC
CASSPRQPQETQYF
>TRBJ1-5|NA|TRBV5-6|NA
TGTGCCAGCAGCTTGTACGGGGAAGGAGGGTCAAGGGCCCAGCATTTT
CASSLYGEGGSRAQHF
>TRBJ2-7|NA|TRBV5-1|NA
TGCGCCAGCAGCTTCGGGACTGATACCTACGAGCAGTACTTC
CASSFGTDTYEQYF
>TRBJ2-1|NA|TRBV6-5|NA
TGTGCCAGCAGAGGGAGTGGAGAGCAGTTCTTC
CASRGSGEQFF
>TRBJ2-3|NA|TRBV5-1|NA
TGCGCCAGTTACGAACTACTCACTAGCACAGATACGCAGTATTTT
CASYELLTSTDTQYF
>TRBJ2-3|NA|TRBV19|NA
TGTGCCAGTAGTATTTCGTTTAGAGGAGCCACAGATACGCAGTATTTT
CASSISFRGATDTQYF
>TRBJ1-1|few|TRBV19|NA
TGTGCCAGTGGGAGGGTACGGAACACTGAAGCTTTCTTT
CASGRVRNTEAFF
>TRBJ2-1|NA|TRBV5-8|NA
TGTGCCAGCAGCCTAACCTTCAATGAGCAGTTCTTC
CASSLTFNEQFF
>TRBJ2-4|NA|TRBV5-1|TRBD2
TGCGCCAGCAGCCCCTCCGGGGGGGTCAAAAACATTCAGTACTTC
CASSPSGGVKNIQYF
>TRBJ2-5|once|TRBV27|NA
TGTGCCAGCAGTCCGCAGGGACTCCAAGAGACCCAGTACTTC
CASSPQGLQETQYF
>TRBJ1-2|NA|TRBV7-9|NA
TGTTCCAGCAGCTTCCCAATAACAGGGCTCGACACCTTC
CSSSFPITGLDTF
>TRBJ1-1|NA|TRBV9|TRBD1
TGTGCCAGCAGCGTCGTGCGGGACAGAGCTTTCTTT
CASSVVRDRAFF
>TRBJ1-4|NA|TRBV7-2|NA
TGTGCCAGCAGCCTCCGACAGGCCGCAACTAATGAAAAACTGTTTTTT
CASSLRQAATNEKLFF
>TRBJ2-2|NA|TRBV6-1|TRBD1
TGTGCCAGCAGTGCCCCCTCACAGGGGGTGAACACCGGGGAGCTGTTTTTT
CASSAPSQGVNTGELFF
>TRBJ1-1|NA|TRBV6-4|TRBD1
TGTGCCAGCACCCGGACGACAGGGGTCGTGAACACTGAAGCTTTCTTT
CASTRTTGVVNTEAFF
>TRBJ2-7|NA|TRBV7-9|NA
TGTGCCAGCAGCGACCGGGTGTACGAGCAGTACTTC
CASSDRVYEQYF
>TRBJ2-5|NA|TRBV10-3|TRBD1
TGTGCCATTAAACCCCCCAGGGGGCTGGATGGAGAGACCCAGTACTTC
CAIKPPRGLDGETQYF
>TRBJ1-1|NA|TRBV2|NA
TGTGCCAGCAGTGAGCTACCGGGTGTCACTGAAGCTTTCTTT
CASSELPGVTEAFF
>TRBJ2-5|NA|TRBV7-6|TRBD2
TGTGCCAGCACCTACCGGGAGGGGGGTCGGTACCAAGAGACCCAGTACTTC
CASTYREGGRYQETQYF
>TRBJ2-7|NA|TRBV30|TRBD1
TGTGCCTGGAGTGTACTTCTCGGGACAGGGTCCAGGGGTTCCTACGAGCAGTACTTC
CAWSVLLGTGSRGSYEQYF
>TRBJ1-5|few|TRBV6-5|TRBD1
TGTGCCAGCAGGCGGACAGGGGACGGCAATCAGCCCCAGCATTTT
CASRRTGDGNQPQHF
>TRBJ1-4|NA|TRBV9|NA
TGTGCCAGCACCACGGGGTCGGCTAATGAAAAACTGTTTTTT
CASTTGSANEKLFF
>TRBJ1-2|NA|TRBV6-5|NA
TGTGCCAGCAGTGTTGACACAAGAAGCTACACCTTC
CASSVDTRSYTF
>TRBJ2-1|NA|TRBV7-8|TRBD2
TGTGCCAGCAGCTTAGCGCTTCTCGCGGGAGTAGGCAATGAGCAGTTCTTC
CASSLALLAGVGNEQFF
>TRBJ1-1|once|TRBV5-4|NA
TGTGCCAGCAGCACGGACAGAGGGAACACTGAAGCTTTCTTT
CASSTDRGNTEAFF
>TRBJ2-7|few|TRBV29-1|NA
TGCAGCGTCCGCGGTGGGTCCTACGAGCAGTACTTC
CSVRGGSYEQYF
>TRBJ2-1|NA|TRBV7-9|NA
TGTGCCAGCAGCTCCGTTGGGCTAGCAAATGAGCAGTTCTTC
CASSSVGLANEQFF
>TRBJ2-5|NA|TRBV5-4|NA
TGTGCCAGCAGCTTGGCCTTAGGGGGGACCCAGTACTTC
CASSLALGGTQYF
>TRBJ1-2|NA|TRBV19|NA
TGTGCCAGTAGCACCGACGGGGGTCCCTATGGCTACACCTTC
CASSTDGGPYGYTF
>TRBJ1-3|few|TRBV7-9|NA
TGTGCCAGCAGCTTTCACTCCGACACCTCTGGAAACACCATATATTTT
CASSFHSDTSGNTIYF
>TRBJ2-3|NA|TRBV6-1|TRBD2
TGTGCCAGCAGTGAATGGGCGGGAGTCTCCACAGATACGCAGTATTTT
CASSEWAGVSTDTQYF
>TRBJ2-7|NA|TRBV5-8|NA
TGTGCCAGCAGCTTTCCTAGAGGGAGCCCCTACGAGCAGTACTTC
CASSFPRGSPYEQYF
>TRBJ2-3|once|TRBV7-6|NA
TGTGCCAGCAGCTTATACCGGGTTCCTCGAGATACGCAGTATTTT
CASSLYRVPRDTQYF
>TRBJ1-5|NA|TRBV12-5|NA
TGTGCTAGTGGCTGGGGGGACGCTGATCGGCCCCAGCATTTT
CASGWGDADRPQHF
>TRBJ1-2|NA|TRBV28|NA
TGTGCCAGCAGTGGGACTGTCCCAAACTATGGCTACACCTTC
CASSGTVPNYGYTF
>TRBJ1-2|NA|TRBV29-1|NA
TGCAGCGTTGGACAGTATGGCTACACCTTC
CSVGQYGYTF
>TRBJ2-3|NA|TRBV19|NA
TGTGCCACCACAAAGGGGGATACGCAGTATTTT
CATTKGDTQYF
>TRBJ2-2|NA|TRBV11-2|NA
TGTGCCAGCAGCTTGAACCTTAGAGCGGACACCGGGGAGCTGTTTTTT
CASSLNLRADTGELFF
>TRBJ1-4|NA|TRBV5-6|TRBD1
TGTGCCAGCAGCTCTGGACAGGCTTATGAAAAACTGTTTTTT
CASSSGQAYEKLFF